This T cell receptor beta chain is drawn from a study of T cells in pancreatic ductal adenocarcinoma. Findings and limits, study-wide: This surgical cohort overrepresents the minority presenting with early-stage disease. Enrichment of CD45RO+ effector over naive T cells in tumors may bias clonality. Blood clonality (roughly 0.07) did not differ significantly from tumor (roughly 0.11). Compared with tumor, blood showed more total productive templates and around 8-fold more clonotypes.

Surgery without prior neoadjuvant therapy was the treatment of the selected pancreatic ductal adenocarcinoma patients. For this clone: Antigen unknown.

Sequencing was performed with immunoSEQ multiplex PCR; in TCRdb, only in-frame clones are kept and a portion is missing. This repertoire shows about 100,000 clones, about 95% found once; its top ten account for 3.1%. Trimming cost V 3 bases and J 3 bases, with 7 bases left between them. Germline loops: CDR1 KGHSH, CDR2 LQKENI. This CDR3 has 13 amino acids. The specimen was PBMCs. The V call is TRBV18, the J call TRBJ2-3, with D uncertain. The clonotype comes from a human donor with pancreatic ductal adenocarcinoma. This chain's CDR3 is CASSPQATDTQYF. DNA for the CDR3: TGTGCCAGCTCACCCCAGGCTACAGATACGCAGTATTTT.